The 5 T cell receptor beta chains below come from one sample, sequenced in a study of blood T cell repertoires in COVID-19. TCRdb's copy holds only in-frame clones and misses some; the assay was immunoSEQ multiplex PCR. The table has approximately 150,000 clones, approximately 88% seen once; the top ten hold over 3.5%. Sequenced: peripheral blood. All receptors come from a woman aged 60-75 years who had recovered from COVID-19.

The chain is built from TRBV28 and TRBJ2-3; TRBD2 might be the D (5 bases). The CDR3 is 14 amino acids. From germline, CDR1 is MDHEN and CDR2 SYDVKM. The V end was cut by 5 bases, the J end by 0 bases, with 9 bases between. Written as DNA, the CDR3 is TGTGCCAGCAGTCGGGGAACTAGCACAGATACGCAGTATTTT. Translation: CASSRGTSTDTQYF.

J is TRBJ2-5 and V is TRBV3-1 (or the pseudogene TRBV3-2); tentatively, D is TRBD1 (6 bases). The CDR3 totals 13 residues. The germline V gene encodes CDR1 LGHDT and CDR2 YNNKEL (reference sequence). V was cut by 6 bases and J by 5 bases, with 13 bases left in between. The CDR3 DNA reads TGTGCCAGCAGTAACAGGGCGAGTGAGACCCAGTACTTC. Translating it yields CASSNRASETQYF.

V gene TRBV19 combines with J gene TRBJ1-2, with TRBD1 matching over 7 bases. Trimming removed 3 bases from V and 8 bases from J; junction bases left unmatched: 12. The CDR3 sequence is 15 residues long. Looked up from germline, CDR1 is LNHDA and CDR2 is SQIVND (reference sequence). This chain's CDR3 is CASSMKTGNLGGYTF. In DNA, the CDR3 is TGTGCCAGTAGTATGAAGACAGGGAATCTAGGAGGCTACACCTTC.

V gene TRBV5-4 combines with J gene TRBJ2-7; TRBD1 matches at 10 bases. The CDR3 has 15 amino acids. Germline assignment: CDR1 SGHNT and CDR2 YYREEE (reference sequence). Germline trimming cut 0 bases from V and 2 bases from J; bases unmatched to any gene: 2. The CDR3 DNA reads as TGTGCCAGCAGCTTGGTGACAGGGGGCACCTACGAGCAGTACTTC. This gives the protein CASSLVTGGTYEQYF.

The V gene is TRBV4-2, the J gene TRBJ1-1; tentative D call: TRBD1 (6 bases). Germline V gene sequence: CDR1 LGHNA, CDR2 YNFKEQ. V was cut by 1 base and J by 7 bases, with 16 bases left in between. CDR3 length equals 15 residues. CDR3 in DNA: TGTGCCAGCAGCCAAGGAGTCATTCCGGACAGTGAAGCTTTCTTT. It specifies CASSQGVIPDSEAFF.